The rows below give T cell receptor beta chains drawn from one sample of a study of graft-versus-host responses after intestinal transplantation. The antigens these receptors bind are not known. Profiled with immunoSEQ multiplex PCR; TCRdb holds only in-frame clones, not every one. The table includes approximately 54,000 clones, 84% detected once. The input for sequencing was unstimulated CD4+ T cells sorted from spleen or lymph node cells, taken before transplant. The receptors were sampled from a human donor who was the organ donor for an intestinal transplant. Both conserved end residues are part of each CDR3. A D gene is named only where the DNA matches it firmly. For some rows the clone size is stated as once, few or many, or as a class when expanded; others skip it.

NA | TRBJ2-5 | TRBV14 | TRBD2 | CASSQDYTSGRFQYF | TGTGCCAGCAGCCAAGATTATACTAGCGGGAGGTTCCAGTACTTC
NA | TRBJ1-6 | TRBV6-5 | TRBD1 | CASRDRVGSPLHF | TGTGCCAGCAGAGACAGGGTAGGATCACCCCTCCACTTT
NA | TRBJ2-7 | TRBV2 | NA | CASRAPRVPYEQYF | TGTGCCAGCAGAGCACCTAGGGTCCCCTACGAGCAGTACTTC
once | TRBJ1-1 | TRBV5-1 | NA | CASTGANTEAFF | TGCGCCAGCACGGGGGCGAACACTGAAGCTTTCTTT
NA | TRBJ2-3 | TRBV7-8 | NA | CASSPSEGNTQYF | TGTGCCAGCAGCCCGTCAGAGGGGAATACGCAGTATTTT
NA | TRBJ1-5 | TRBV6-5 | NA | CASRNGLRPQHF | TGTGCCAGCAGAAACGGACTTCGGCCCCAGCATTTT
NA | TRBJ1-2 | TRBV6-6 | NA | CASSRGTLENYGYTF | TGTGCCAGCAGTCGCGGGACCCTTGAGAACTATGGCTACACCTTC
NA | TRBJ1-1 | TRBV5-1 | NA | CASSARGGANTEAFF | TGCGCCAGCAGCGCCCGCGGCGGGGCGAACACTGAAGCTTTCTTT
NA | TRBJ2-5 | TRBV14 | NA | CASSQGDTTLGETQYF | TGTGCCAGCAGCCAAGGGGACACCACGCTTGGGGAGACCCAGTACTTC
NA | TRBJ2-3 | TRBV6-1 | NA | CASSYSSLEGTQYF | TGTGCCAGCAGTTATTCTTCTCTGGAGGGTACGCAGTATTTT
NA | TRBJ1-2 | TRBV2 | NA | CASSGGVDYGYTF | TGTGCCAGCAGTGGGGGGGTGGACTATGGCTACACCTTC
NA | TRBJ1-2 | TRBV20-1 | NA | CSARDGYGYTF | TGCAGTGCTAGGGACGGCTATGGCTACACCTTC
NA | TRBJ1-2 | TRBV7-9 | NA | CASSLQGIGYGYTF | TGTGCCAGCAGCTTGCAGGGGATCGGCTATGGCTACACCTTC
once | TRBJ2-5 | TRBV11-3 | NA | CASSLGGRGRETQYF | TGTGCCAGCAGCTTAGGAGGTAGGGGTCGGGAGACCCAGTACTTC
NA | TRBJ1-2 | TRBV7-2 | NA | CASSLISDFYGYTF | TGTGCCAGCAGCTTAATTTCAGATTTTTATGGCTACACCTTC
NA | TRBJ1-6 | TRBV5-6 | TRBD1 | CASSLRTGVSTYNSPLHF | TGTGCCAGCAGCTTGCGGACAGGCGTATCCACCTATAATTCACCCCTCCACTTT